The T cell receptor beta chain described here comes from a study of lymphopenia after photon versus proton radiotherapy. Study-wide results and limits: After lymphocyte nadir, photon-treated repertoires showed oligoclonal expansion, especially CD8+ Temra. A bigger post-nadir fall in TCR diversity correlated inversely with survival time in deceased patients.

The method was immunoSEQ multiplex PCR; TCRdb's version includes in-frame clones alone and lacks a portion of them. The profile covers fewer than 50,000 clones, with 85% appearing a single time and 2% to 2.5% taken by the ten largest. Regarding this clone: As yet, its antigen is unknown.

The sample in question was peripheral blood, obtained from a patient treated with photon-based radiotherapy. This TCR was recovered from a man between 40 and 49 years old with gastric cancer.

The CDR3 nucleotides are TGTGCCAGCAGCGTAGTATCGGGGGGTAATTCACCCCTCCACTTT. Translated, it gives CASSVVSGGNSPLHF. The chain uses TRBV11-2 and TRBJ1-6; possibly TRBD1 for D (5 bases). The germline V gene has CDR1 SGHAT and CDR2 FQNNGV. The CDR3 extends over 15 amino acids. Trimming removed 5 bases at V and 6 bases at J, with 14 bases between. Together with reference TRBV11-2 and TRBJ1-6, the CDR3 gives the full variable domain: EAGVAQSPRYKIIEKRQSVAFWCNPISGHATLYWYQQILGQGPKLLIQFQNNGVVDDSQLPKDRFSAERLKGVDSTLKIQPAKLEDSAVYLCASSVVSGGNSPLHFGNGTRLTVT.